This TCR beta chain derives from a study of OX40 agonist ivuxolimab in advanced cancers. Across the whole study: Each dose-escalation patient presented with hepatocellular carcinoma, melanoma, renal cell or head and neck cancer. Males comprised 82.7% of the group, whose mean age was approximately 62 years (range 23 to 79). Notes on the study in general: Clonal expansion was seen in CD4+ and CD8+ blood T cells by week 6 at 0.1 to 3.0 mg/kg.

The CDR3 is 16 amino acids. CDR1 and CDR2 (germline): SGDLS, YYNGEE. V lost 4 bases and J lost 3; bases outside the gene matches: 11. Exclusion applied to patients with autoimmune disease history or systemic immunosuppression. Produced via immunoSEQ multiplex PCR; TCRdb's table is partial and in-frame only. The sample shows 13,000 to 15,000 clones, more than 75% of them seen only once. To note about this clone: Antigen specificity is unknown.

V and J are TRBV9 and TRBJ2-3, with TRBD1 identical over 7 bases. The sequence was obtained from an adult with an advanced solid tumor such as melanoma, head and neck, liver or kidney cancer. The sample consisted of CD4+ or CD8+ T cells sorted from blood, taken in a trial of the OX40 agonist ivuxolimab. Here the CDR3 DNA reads TGTGCCAGCAGCCATCGGACAGGCTTAATGACAGATACGCAGTATTTT. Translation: CASSHRTGLMTDTQYF.